Shown below are 6 T cell receptor beta chains from a single sample sequenced in a study of Graves' ophthalmopathy and Graves' hyperthyroidism (dated by TCRdb to 2016 to 2019). Sequencing used an Illumina HiSeq 2000. TCR beta CDR3 regions were amplified from RNA transcripts for repertoire sequencing. The first round of RT-PCR was done with HTBI primers and the Qiagen OneStep RT-PCR kit, and was followed by a second round of multiplex PCR, then size selection and purification. TCRdb trimmed public reads at Q25 via fastp, called clones via MiXCR and kept in-frame beta chains. All rows with the same CDR3 protein become a single entry with the most common DNA and genes. This sample lists about 1.2 million distinct CDR3 sequences; about 35% were detected once. The top ten constitute 11% of the sample. The sequencing input was peripheral blood or thyroid tissue (not recorded which). The source is an adult man with Graves' hyperthyroidism.

This clonotype was seen at least ten times. In DNA, the CDR3 is TGCAGTGCTAGAGTATCTATCCTGACAGAGCTAAATTCACCCCTCCACTTT. It encodes CSARVSILTELNSPLHF. This rearrangement joins TRBV20-1 to TRBJ1-6; the D gene is possibly TRBD1 (5 bases). CDR3 length equals 17 residues. The germline V gene encodes CDR1 DFQATT and CDR2 SNEGSKA (reference sequence). The V end lost 1 base, the J end lost 7 bases, and 20 bases lay between the germline ends.

V is TRBV10-3 and J is TRBJ2-2, with D unclear. The CDR3 loop spans 11 amino acids. The germline CDR1 and CDR2 sequences are ENHRY and SYGVKD. The germline V and J ends were trimmed by 10 bases and 4 bases, with 7 bases remaining between them. DNA of the CDR3: TGTGCCACTTCGGGCACCGGGGAGCTGTTTTTT. It specifies CATSGTGELFF.

This clonotype was counted ten times or more. This chain connects TRBV10-3 to TRBJ1-1, with 9 bases matching TRBD1. The CDR3 consists of 14 residues. Germline loops: CDR1 ENHRY, CDR2 SYGVKD. V dropped 2 bases and J dropped 7; count of bases not matched to a gene: 5. The CDR3, as DNA: TGTGCCATCAGTGAGCAGGGGACAGGGAGTGAAGCTTTCTTT. Protein product: CAISEQGTGSEAFF.

This clonotype was counted between two and nine times. This rearrangement joins TRBV19 to TRBJ1-1, with 8 bases that match TRBD1. CDR1 and CDR2 (germline): LNHDA, SQIVND (reference sequence). The CDR3 sequence is 14 residues long. The V and J ends lost 5 bases and 5 bases, in that order; junction bases with no gene match: 7. The CDR3 loop is CASSFRQGQTEAFF. The CDR3 coding sequence is TGTGCCAGTAGTTTTCGACAGGGGCAAACTGAAGCTTTCTTT.

This clonotype was seen ten or more times. V is TRBV7-8 and J is TRBJ2-5; a possible D gene is TRBD1 (8 bases). Germline V gene lookup returns CDR1 SGHVS and CDR2 FQNEAQ. The V end was cut by 4 bases, the J end by 3 bases, with 12 bases between. This CDR3 has 14 residues. The CDR3 nucleotides read TGTGCCAGCAGCTCCACAGGGGGGGAAGAGACCCAGTACTTC. It yields the protein CASSSTGGEETQYF.

This clonotype was observed many times. The chain links TRBV4-1 to TRBJ1-2, with TRBD1 matching 7 bases. CDR1 is MGHRA and CDR2 is YSYEKL in the germline V gene. V was pared by 4 bases and J by 6 bases, with 11 bases of the junction left unmatched. The CDR3 is made up of 15 amino acids. CDR3: CASSRLDRVTDGYTF. The CDR3 DNA follows: TGCGCCAGCAGCCGACTTGACAGGGTGACGGATGGCTACACCTTC.